This TCR beta chain was sequenced for a study of T cell responses to AZD1222 COVID-19 vaccine. Concerning this clone: The antigen is unknown.

Here immunoSEQ multiplex PCR was the method, and the copy in TCRdb shows in-frame clones only, minus some. The sample shows 90,000 to 120,000 clones, nearly 95% of them seen only once. Study-wide points: Dominant CD4 TCR responses targeted spike regions 160-218 and 743-854. The repertoires were collected only after the peak T cell response. White British people made up most donors, females outnumbered males, and clonal diversity was possibly underestimated. It was only a handful of AZD1222 recipients who were seropositive at baseline.

V shed 6 bases and J 5 bases; nucleotides not matched to a gene: 12. This CDR3 has 15 residues. Per the germline V gene, CDR1 is MGHRA and CDR2 is YSYEKL. This chain uses TRBV4-1 with TRBJ2-5; the match to TRBD2 covers 7 bases. The TCR comes from an adult in good health. The sample here was peripheral blood, taken on day 0 of AZD1222 vaccination. CDR3 sequence (DNA): TGCGCCAGCAGTCAATCACCACTAGCGTTCGAGACCCAGTACTTC. Encoded protein: CASSQSPLAFETQYF.